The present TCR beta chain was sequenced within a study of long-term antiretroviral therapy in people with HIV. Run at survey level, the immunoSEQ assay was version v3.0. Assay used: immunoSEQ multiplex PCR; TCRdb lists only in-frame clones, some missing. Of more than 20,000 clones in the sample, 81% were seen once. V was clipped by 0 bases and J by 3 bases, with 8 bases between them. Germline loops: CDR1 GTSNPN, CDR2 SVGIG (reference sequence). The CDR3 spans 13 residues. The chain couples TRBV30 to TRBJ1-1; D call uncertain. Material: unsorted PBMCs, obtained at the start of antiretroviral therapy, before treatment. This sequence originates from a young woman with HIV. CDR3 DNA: TGTGCCTGGAGTGTAACCAGCCACACTGAAGCTTTCTTT. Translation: CAWSVTSHTEAFF.